The next 17 T cell receptor beta chains were all read from a single sample in a study of OX40 agonist ivuxolimab in advanced cancers. The table came from immunoSEQ multiplex PCR; TCRdb's copy has only in-frame clones and leaves some out. The profile shows approximately 55,000 clones, around 85% of them singletons. Sequencing used CD4+ or CD8+ T cells sorted from blood, obtained in a trial of the OX40 agonist ivuxolimab. The receptor set was obtained from an adult with an advanced solid tumor such as melanoma, head and neck, liver or kidney cancer.

The J gene is TRBJ1-2, the V gene TRBV30, with 9 bases identical to TRBD1. CDR1 is GTSNPN and CDR2 is SVGIG in the germline V gene (reference sequence). This CDR3 is built from 15 residues. The trim removed 1 base at V and 5 bases at J, leaving 8 bases unmatched. CDR3 DNA: TGTGCCTGGAGTGATACAGGGGGCGGTGATTATGGCTACACCTTC. Translated: CAWSDTGGGDYGYTF.

The chain carries TRBV10-3 and TRBJ2-2; D is possibly TRBD1 (5 bases). The V gene lost 4 bases and the J gene lost 7 bases, with 10 bases spanning the gap. The length of the CDR3 is 13 residues. Germline values: CDR1 ENHRY, CDR2 SYGVKD. Here the CDR3 DNA reads TGTGCCATCAGTGGGCTTCAGGGCGGGGAGCTGTTTTTT. Amino acid sequence: CAISGLQGGELFF.

This clone showed up just once. The chain carries TRBV18 and TRBJ2-7; maybe TRBD2 (7 bases). Trimming removed 2 bases from V and 6 bases from J, with 14 bases in between. This CDR3 spans 14 amino acids. Per the germline V gene, CDR1 is KGHSH and CDR2 is LQKENI. The CDR3, as DNA: TGTGCCAGCTCACCAGGGGGGGCCCTGGTCGAGCAGTACTTC. Encoded protein: CASSPGGALVEQYF. The variable domain in full, completed from reference TRBV18 and TRBJ2-7, reads NAGVMQNPRHLVRRRGQEARLRCSPMKGHSHVYWYRQLPEEGLKFMVYLQKENIIDESGMPKERFSAEFPKEGPSILRIQQVVRGDSAAYFCASSPGGALVEQYFGPGTRLTVT.

The chain has TRBV11-2 and TRBJ2-7; 7 bases align to TRBD1. The CDR3 has 16 amino acids. J lost 4 bases, V lost 6 bases, and 15 bases had no gene match. Germline values: CDR1 SGHAT, CDR2 FQNNGV. CDR3 protein: CASRTATGLSTYEQYF. CDR3 nucleotides: TGTGCCAGCAGGACCGCGACAGGGCTTAGTACGTACGAGCAGTACTTC.

This chain connects TRBV29-1 to TRBJ2-2; TRBD2 aligns across 7 bases. There are 14 residues in the CDR3. Germline CDR1 and CDR2: SQVTM and ANQGSEA. The trim removed 7 bases at V and 1 base at J, leaving 6 bases unmatched. CDR3 amino acids: CSGSLALNTGELFF. Written as DNA, the CDR3 is TGCAGCGGATCACTAGCGTTGAACACCGGGGAGCTGTTTTTT.

The chain combines TRBV19 with TRBJ1-5; 12 positions agree with TRBD1. The CDR3 runs 16 residues. Per germline, CDR1 LNHDA and CDR2 SQIVND (reference sequence). J was trimmed by 2 bases and V by 6 bases; bases with no gene match: 5. DNA for the CDR3: TGTGCCAGTAGGTACGGGACAGGGGGCGGCAATCAGCCCCAGCATTTT. Its translation is CASRYGTGGGNQPQHF.

Comment on this clone: The junction shows a germline mismatch at one end, possibly a read error. The V call is TRBV10-2, the J call TRBJ2-7; TRBD2 aligns across 7 bases. The CDR3 runs to 13 residues. Germline loops: CDR1 WSHSY, CDR2 SAAADI. In DNA, the CDR3 is TGCGCCAGCAGGCAGACTAGCTCCGACGAGCAGTACTTC. Protein: CASRQTSSDEQYF.

This clone appeared once. This chain uses TRBV6-1 with TRBJ1-1; no firm D call. The CDR3 totals 14 residues. CDR1 and CDR2 (germline): MNHNS, SASEGT. V lost 2 bases to trimming and J lost 4 bases, with 11 bases between them. CDR3 DNA sequence: TGTGCCAGCAGTGAACACCAGGTGGGCACTGAAGCTTTCTTT. Its protein product is CASSEHQVGTEAFF.

V is TRBV5-1 and J is TRBJ1-1; a weak D match, TRBD1 (5 bases). Germline lookup yields CDR1 SGHRS and CDR2 YFSETQ. The CDR3 length is 16 residues. Trimming shortened V by 3 bases and J by 1 base, and 16 bases separated the two germline ends. The CDR3 nucleotides are TGCGCCAGCAGCTCGAATCCGGACATAAGGAACACTGAAGCTTTCTTT. Amino acids: CASSSNPDIRNTEAFF.

The CDR3 coding sequence is TGTGCCAGCCGAGGGAGTCACACCGGGGAGCTGTTTTTT. Its translation: CASRGSHTGELFF. This chain joins TRBV6-5 and TRBJ2-2, with TRBD2 as a possible D gene (5 bases). Germline-derived CDR1 and CDR2 are MNHEY and SVGAGI. Trimming stripped 8 bases from V and 3 bases from J, with 10 bases between. The CDR3 loop spans 13 amino acids.

About this clone itself: No conserved phenylalanine or tryptophan is present at the end of the CDR3, so a read error is the likely explanation. Because the CDR3's place on the DNA is in doubt, the DNA is left out and the CDR3 is given as listed by TCRdb. The chain carries TRBV2 and TRBJ1-4; no DNA check was done on the table's D call, TRBD1. The CDR3 totals 11 residues, both ends included. The V gene's germline CDR1 is SNHLY and CDR2 FYNNEI. Here the CDR3 reads CASSFSGVPLV.

The chain has TRBV15 and TRBJ2-7; no reliable D call. The V end was cut by 0 bases, the J end by 2 bases, with 14 bases between. CDR1 is LNHNV, CDR2 YYDKDF, per germline (reference sequence). The CDR3 has 16 residues. In DNA form, the CDR3 reads TGTGCCACCAGCAGAGAGAGTCACTTCTCCGCCTACGAGCAGTACTTC. This sequence encodes CATSRESHFSAYEQYF.

This chain joins TRBV5-4 and TRBJ1-2; D ambiguous. The CDR3 has 12 amino acids. Trimming stripped 4 bases from V and 7 bases from J, with 11 bases between. CDR1 and CDR2 (germline): SGHNT, YYREEE (reference sequence). The CDR3 DNA reads as TGTGCCAGCAGCCTGGGAGCTTCTGGCTACACCTTC. It translates to CASSLGASGYTF.

The chain couples TRBV19 to TRBJ2-7, with TRBD2 as a possible D gene (5 bases). This CDR3 is built from 14 residues. Germline values: CDR1 LNHDA, CDR2 SQIVND (reference sequence). The V end lost 1 base, the J end lost 3 bases, and 10 bases lay between the germline ends. The CDR3 nucleotides read TGTGCCAGTAGTATAGGCCCTGACTACTACGAGCAGTACTTC. This translates into CASSIGPDYYEQYF.

This chain uses TRBV5-1 with TRBJ1-2; tentative D call: TRBD1 (5 bases). From germline, CDR1 is SGHRS and CDR2 YFSETQ. The CDR3 covers 13 residues. Trimming removed 0 bases from V and 7 bases from J, with 10 bases in between. CDR3 amino acids: CASSLATGAGYTF. Written as DNA, the CDR3 is TGCGCCAGCAGCTTGGCCACAGGAGCTGGCTACACCTTC.

The rearrangement joins TRBV2 to TRBJ2-2; TRBD2 agrees at 9 bases. With 6 bases clipped from V and 0 bases from J, the junction kept 5 bases outside the gene matches. The CDR3 is 16 residues long. The germline V gene encodes CDR1 SNHLY and CDR2 FYNNEI. The CDR3 region is CASRVGLAPNTGELFF. CDR3 in DNA: TGTGCCAGCAGGGTTGGACTAGCGCCGAACACCGGGGAGCTGTTTTTT.

This clone showed up just a few times. The V and J genes are TRBV5-1 and TRBJ2-7; the D is unclear. Per the germline V gene, CDR1 is SGHRS and CDR2 is YFSETQ. Trimming took off 0 bases at V and 4 bases at J, with 14 bases between the two ends. There are 15 residues in the CDR3. CDR3 in amino acids: CASSLDPTPGYEQYF. The CDR3, as DNA: TGCGCCAGCAGCTTGGACCCCACACCAGGATACGAGCAGTACTTC.